These 25 T cell receptor beta chains share one sample of origin, sequenced in a study of cytomegalovirus exposure and HLA in healthy donors. Primers: 60 Vbeta forward and 13 Jbeta reverse. Assay used: immunoSEQ multiplex PCR; TCRdb lists only in-frame clones, some missing. The repertoire holds around 150,000 clones, with about 80% as singletons. The sequenced sample consisted of PBMCs. The receptors were gathered from a man between 25 and 39 years old in good health and CMV-seronegative.

This chain connects TRBV30 to TRBJ2-3, with 10 bases fitting TRBD2. There are 14 residues in the CDR3. Germline V lookup: CDR1 GTSNPN, CDR2 SVGIG (reference sequence). V shed 3 bases and J 4 bases; nucleotides not matched to a gene: 4. This CDR3 reads CAWREGLASDTQYF. CDR3 nucleotide sequence: TGTGCCTGGAGGGAGGGACTAGCGTCAGATACGCAGTATTTT.

This clone has more than one count but fewer than ten. The genes are TRBV2 and TRBJ2-1; 8 bases line up with TRBD1. V lost 7 bases, J lost 7 bases, and 6 bases stayed unmatched. Germline lookup yields CDR1 SNHLY and CDR2 FYNNEI. This CDR3 spans 13 amino acids. The CDR3 nucleotides are TGTGCCAGCAACCTGGACAGGGCTAATGAGCAGTTCTTC. This codes for CASNLDRANEQFF.

This chain uses TRBV30 with TRBJ2-7; 8 bases agree with TRBD2. V lost 5 bases to trimming and J lost 5 bases; unmatched junction nucleotides: 14. Looked up from germline, CDR1 is GTSNPN and CDR2 is SVGIG (reference sequence). The CDR3 has 15 amino acids. CDR3 nucleotide sequence: TGTGCCTGGTCCGGGACTAGTTACTCTGGGAACGAGCAGTACTTC. It specifies CAWSGTSYSGNEQYF.

The chain is built from TRBV21-1 and TRBJ2-7; no DNA check was done on the table's D call, TRBD2. TRBV21-1 is shown as a pseudogene. The CDR3 is 14 amino acids. CDR3: CASSKGLPTYEQYF. As DNA, the CDR3 is TGTGCCAGCAGCAAAGGACTCCCCACCTACGAGCAGTACTTC.

The CDR3 region is CASEERRGSYNEQFF. CDR3 nucleotides: TGTGCCAGTGAAGAGAGGAGGGGCTCCTACAATGAGCAGTTCTTC. The V call is TRBV19, the J call TRBJ2-1; the D gene is possibly TRBD2 (6 bases). Deletions cut 8 bases from V and 0 bases from J, with 14 bases between. The CDR3 has 15 residues. The V gene's germline CDR1 is LNHDA and CDR2 SQIVND (reference sequence).

This rearrangement joins TRBV6-5 to TRBJ1-2; possibly TRBD1 for D (6 bases). Germline CDR1 is MNHEY and CDR2 is SVGAGI. The CDR3 spans 15 residues. Trimming cost V 6 bases and J 6 bases, with 20 bases left between them. CDR3: CASSSLGGSRHGYTF. The CDR3 DNA reads TGTGCCAGCAGCTCTCTTGGGGGCAGTCGACATGGCTACACCTTC.

This chain uses TRBV27 with TRBJ2-7; 7 nucleotides match TRBD2. CDR3 length: 17 residues. Losses at the gene ends were 7 bases for V and 5 bases for J; bases not matched to a gene: 20. Germline loops: CDR1 MNHEY, CDR2 SMNVEV (reference sequence). CDR3 residues: CASNPAAGDSGIHEQYF. The CDR3 DNA sequence: TGTGCCAGCAACCCGGCCGCGGGAGACTCGGGCATCCACGAGCAGTACTTC.

This clone was detected once. Compared with germline, one end of the junction differs, possibly owing to a read error. The chain uses TRBV7-9 and TRBJ1-2; a weak D match, TRBD1 (5 bases). The germline V gene has CDR1 SEHNR and CDR2 FQNEAQ (reference sequence). This CDR3 region has 15 residues. The CDR3 reads CASSWGGSANYGYTF. The DNA for the CDR3 is TGTGCCAGCAGCTGGGGGGGGTCAGCTAATTATGGCTACACCTTC.

In its sample, this clone was seen a few times. The CDR3 region has the DNA TGTGCCAGCAGCCTGGGGAGCGGGGAGCTGTTTTTT. Encoded protein: CASSLGSGELFF. The J gene is TRBJ2-2, the V gene TRBV9, with D maybe TRBD2 (5 bases). Germline V lookup: CDR1 SGDLS, CDR2 YYNGEE. The CDR3 runs to 12 residues. The V gene lost 4 bases and the J gene lost 7 bases, with 8 bases spanning the gap.

This clone appeared once. The chain combines TRBV5-1 with TRBJ2-3; 10 bases are a match to TRBD2. With V trimmed by 0 bases and J by 6 bases, 4 bases remained unmatched. CDR1 and CDR2 (germline): SGHRS, YFSETQ. This CDR3 comprises 15 residues. The CDR3 is CASSLGSSGSDTQYF. CDR3 DNA: TGCGCCAGCAGCTTGGGGTCTAGCGGGAGCGATACGCAGTATTTT.

The rearrangement uses TRBV30 and TRBJ1-1; no firm D call. CDR3 length: 12 residues. Between the trimmed V and J ends, which lost 0 bases and 3 bases, there was a span of 5 bases. CDR1 is GTSNPN, CDR2 SVGIG, per germline (reference sequence). The CDR3 reads CAWSVLDTEAFF. In DNA, the CDR3 is TGTGCCTGGAGTGTACTTGACACTGAAGCTTTCTTT.

Only one count was recorded for this clone. The chain joins TRBV7-9 to TRBJ1-1, with D tentatively TRBD1 (5 bases). CDR1 SEHNR and CDR2 FQNEAQ come from the germline V gene (reference sequence). This CDR3 is 15 amino acids long. Trimming cost V 1 base and J 3 bases, with 12 bases left between them. DNA for the CDR3: TGTGCCAGCAGCTTAGTGGGACGGGGGGACACTGAAGCTTTCTTT. This gives the protein CASSLVGRGDTEAFF.

The chain employs TRBV4-3 and TRBJ1-5; D gene uncertain. The length of the CDR3 is 13 residues. Germline V gene sequence: CDR1 LGHNA, CDR2 YSLEER. Trimming cost V 0 bases and J 7 bases, with 7 bases left between them. CDR3 sequence reads: CASSQELRQPQHF. The CDR3 DNA sequence: TGCGCCAGCAGCCAAGAATTGAGGCAGCCCCAGCATTTT.

The rearrangement links TRBV9 to TRBJ2-1; possible D gene TRBD2, 6 bases. V gave up 0 bases and J gave up 8 bases, with 12 bases separating them. The CDR3 spans 14 residues. Germline assignment: CDR1 SGDLS and CDR2 YYNGEE. As DNA, the CDR3 is TGTGCCAGCAGCGTAGCTACGGGAGTATATGAGCAGTTCTTC. Translating it yields CASSVATGVYEQFF.

There are a few counts of this clone. V usage is TRBV7-9 and J usage is TRBJ1-1; 10 bases agree with TRBD1. Germline CDR1 is SEHNR and CDR2 is FQNEAQ (reference sequence). The V and J ends lost 8 bases and 5 bases, in that order; junction bases with no gene match: 11. The CDR3 is 15 amino acids. CDR3 in amino acids: CASVPGQGSWTEAFF. CDR3 sequence (DNA): TGTGCCAGCGTTCCGGGACAGGGGTCGTGGACTGAAGCTTTCTTT.

The J gene is TRBJ1-1, the V gene TRBV28, with TRBD1 matching 9 bases. V lost 4 bases to trimming and J lost 6 bases; unmatched junction nucleotides: 9. The length of the CDR3 is 15 residues. The germline V gene encodes CDR1 MDHEN and CDR2 SYDVKM. The CDR3 here is CASSSLDRGGAEAFF. The CDR3 coding sequence is TGTGCCAGCAGTTCCCTTGACAGGGGGGGGGCTGAAGCTTTCTTT.

By its share, this clone is medium-sized. The rearrangement joins TRBV10-1 to TRBJ2-7; 9 bases fit TRBD1. Trimming cost V 9 bases and J 3 bases; bases outside gene matches: 9. The CDR3 contains 14 residues. Germline V gene sequence: CDR1 WNHNN, CDR2 SYGVQD (reference sequence). CDR3 amino acids: CARVTGTGLYEQYF. For the CDR3, the DNA is TGCGCCAGAGTCACCGGGACAGGGCTCTACGAGCAGTACTTC.

The CDR3 coding sequence is TGCGCCAGCAGCTTGGTGGCGGCCAACGTCCTGACTTTC. Amino acid sequence: CASSLVAANVLTF. The rearrangement joins TRBV5-1 to TRBJ2-6; no definite D call. The CDR3 is made up of 13 amino acids. The V end lost 0 bases, the J end lost 6 bases, and 4 bases lay between the germline ends. Germline CDR1 SGHRS, CDR2 YFSETQ.

The V call is TRBV9, the J call TRBJ2-1; D perhaps matches TRBD1 (6 bases). The CDR3 spans 16 residues. CDR1 is SGDLS and CDR2 is YYNGEE in the germline V gene. V shed 0 bases and J shed 2 bases, with 12 bases lying between them. The CDR3, as DNA: TGTGCCAGCAGCGTAGGGGGCAGGACAGCCTACAATGAGCAGTTCTTC. Translated, it gives CASSVGGRTAYNEQFF.

This rearrangement joins TRBV19 to TRBJ2-1, with 11 bases matching TRBD2. CDR1 LNHDA and CDR2 SQIVND come from the germline V gene (reference sequence). Unmatched junction bases numbered 4, after V lost 2 bases and J lost 7 bases. The CDR3 totals 15 residues. CDR3 region: CASSISSGRLNEQFF. CDR3 sequence (DNA): TGTGCCAGTAGTATATCTAGCGGGAGGTTAAATGAGCAGTTCTTC.

This sequence joins TRBV28 and TRBJ1-1; a weak D match, TRBD1 (6 bases). Per the germline V gene, CDR1 is MDHEN and CDR2 is SYDVKM. V lost 6 bases and J 2 bases, leaving 13 bases between the germline ends. CDR3 length: 14 amino acids. The CDR3 loop is CASSRTVINTEAFF. CDR3 bases: TGTGCCAGCAGCCGGACAGTAATTAACACTGAAGCTTTCTTT.

This chain joins TRBV28 and TRBJ1-4, with TRBD1 identical over 8 bases. The J segment lost 7 bases and the V segment lost 6 bases, leaving 13 bases of the junction unmatched. This CDR3 has 16 residues. Germline loops: CDR1 MDHEN, CDR2 SYDVKM. The CDR3 DNA reads TGTGCCAGCAGAACAGGGGGTATCGGAAAGATTGAAAAACTGTTTTTT. It translates to CASRTGGIGKIEKLFF.

The rearrangement links TRBV6-5 to TRBJ1-1, with D maybe TRBD1 (5 bases). From germline, CDR1 is MNHEY and CDR2 SVGAGI. V lost 4 bases, J lost 6 bases, and 18 bases lay in between. The CDR3 runs 15 residues. CDR3: CASSSGVPEDSEAFF. CDR3 coding DNA: TGTGCCAGCAGTTCGGGGGTCCCGGAAGACTCTGAAGCTTTCTTT.

The chain links TRBV10-2 to TRBJ1-1; 9 bases are shared with TRBD1. CDR3 size: 14 residues. Germline V gene lookup returns CDR1 WSHSY and CDR2 SAAADI. V shed 3 bases, J shed 13 bases, and the junction held 12 bases outside the gene matches. CDR3 residues: CASSEQGAGAEGFF. The CDR3 coding sequence is TGCGCCAGCAGTGAACAGGGGGCAGGTGCTGAGGGTTTCTTT.

The gene calls are TRBV7-2 and TRBJ2-3, with TRBD1 as a possible D gene (6 bases). The CDR3 runs to 12 residues. From germline, CDR1 is SGHTA and CDR2 FQGNSA. V was shortened by 5 bases and J by 5 bases, with 8 bases between the two germline ends. CDR3 loop: CASSQQGDTQYF. The CDR3 DNA is TGTGCCAGCAGCCAACAGGGAGATACGCAGTATTTT.